This TCR beta chain was retrieved from a study of blood T cell repertoires in COVID-19. Study in general: Samples came from the United States, Italy and Spain, spanning acute and convalescent COVID-19. The cDNA or gDNA used as material had been derived from T cells, B-cell-depleted T cells, or PBMCs.

This clone has a single count. TCRdb keeps only in-frame clones here, not all; method: immunoSEQ multiplex PCR. The sample holds around 150,000 clones; about 87% are singletons and the top ten take approximately 10%. V lost 6 bases and J lost 1, with 9 bases in between. The CDR3 contains 13 residues. CDR1 KGHSH and CDR2 LQKENI come from the germline V gene. The material sequenced was peripheral blood. This chain links TRBV18 with TRBJ1-1; D is undetermined. The sequence came from a woman aged 65 to 85 with COVID-19, enrolled during active disease. The chain's CDR3 is CASSRTANTEAFF. CDR3 nucleotide sequence: TGTGCCAGCTCGCGTACAGCGAACACTGAAGCTTTCTTT.